Given below is one T cell receptor beta chain in context. This clonotype was recorded at least ten times. This clone's antigen is unknown. No much larger clone is present one base from it, and per-base qualities are unavailable. This entry is derived from a study of molecular identifiers for immune sequencing clone quantification (dated by TCRdb to 2016 to 2019). Describing the broader study: For a replicate experiment, RNA from around 20,000 or 99,000 naive CD8 T cells was divided into five aliquots, of which four were sequenced. This methods study used CD8 T cells to benchmark TCR RNA copy counting and molecular-identifier clustering-based TCR repertoire sequencing (MIDCIRS).

Libraries of naive CD8 T cells were generated from about 21,000 to 970,000 sorted cells, with 10%, 30% or 50% of the purified RNA used. Naive CD8 T cells were FACS-sorted as CD8+CD4-CCR7+CD45RA+ on a BD FACSAria II into RLT Plus buffer. To test detection sensitivity, Jurkat RNA equal to fewer than 13 TCR copies was added to samples of about 17,000-1,100,000 naive CD8 T cells. Enrichment of CD8 T cells was done with RosetteSep CD8+ T Cell Enrichment Cocktail plus Ficoll-Paque, and ACK red cell lysis came afterward. Library preparation employed PCR. Sequenced using an Illumina HiSeq 4000. Bulk TCR libraries were prepared as previously described, using TCR primers listed in Table S5. Total RNA was purified with the Qiagen AllPrep DNA/RNA kit. Before analysis, reads from multiple sequencing runs of one library were combined. In the source study's methods: Reads were retained only if the reads had an exact TCR constant sequence, and the retained reads were trimmed to 150 nt and grouped according to their 12-nt molecular barcodes. Within each barcode group, reads were sub-clustered at a 15% Levenshtein threshold, and quality-weighted consensus sequences were built per RNA molecule. Non-functional sequences were excluded, and lower-count sequences lying one edit away from another sequence were also excluded. Based on fitting two negative binomial distributions, any barcode sub-cluster with under 20% of the maximum read count was discarded. TCRdb handled the public reads itself, with Q25 trimming in fastp and clone calling in MiXCR, and kept productive beta chains. Records with the same CDR3 protein are collapsed into one entry carrying the most frequent genes and DNA. The V and J calls were determined by TCRdb, not by the authors. For this sample the table gives about 65,000 distinct CDR3 sequences, of which about a fifth were detected only once. About 1.6% of the sample rests with the top ten.

Unmatched junction bases come to 11, with V trimmed by 5 bases and J by 9 bases. From the cysteine up to the phenylalanine, the CDR3 has a length of 15 residues. The CDR3 DNA has 45 bases and is translated from base 1. The CDR1 and CDR2 encoded by the germline V gene are MDHEN and SYDVKM. The study at large found these results: Modeling gave about 3.2 recovered TCR RNA copies per cell versus approximately 11 by digital PCR, implying around 31% capture efficiency. Spiked-in Jurkat TCR RNA equivalent to a single cell was reported to be detectable even among approximately 1 million naive CD8 T cells. Naive libraries contained spiked-in Jurkat TCR RNA (10 copies' worth), which is not part of the donor repertoire. When barcode sub-clustering was left out, chimeric consensus sequences inflated TCR diversity, with chimeras reaching as high as 47%. In CMV-specific effector cells, clones with more than 20 RNA copies accounted for over 97% of molecules, whereas in naive cells such clones accounted for under 1%. Highly expanded clone sizes could be underestimated if identical TCR molecules share a barcode.

The chain uses TRBV28 and TRBJ1-5, with 9 bases matching TRBD1. This receptor was taken from a human donor in good health. Some libraries in this study had Jurkat cell RNA spiked in. The sample comprised naive CD8+ T cells from blood, with Jurkat cell RNA spiked in. The intended sense of this specimen's cell subset or site label: FACS-sorted CD8+CD4-CCR7+CD45RA+ naive T cells. The DNA is as follows: TGTGCCAGCAGTCAGTCGACCGGGACAGGGCGGCCCCAGCATTTT. This codes for CASSQSTGTGRPQHF.